Below, one T cell receptor beta chain is given with its context. One junction end disagrees with the germline gene, perhaps due to a read error. Co-extraction yielded RNA and DNA from 20-30 mg of unsorted bulk tissue. TCR beta cDNA was reverse-transcribed from roughly 520 ng of total RNA. The reaction used a constant-region primer and ProtoScript II reverse transcriptase. A slightly modified ARM-PCR protocol with three nested multiplex PCR rounds produced these TCR beta libraries. It was with TRBV1-TRBV30 forward primers and a C-beta reverse primer that the first two PCR rounds were run, at approximately 10 cycles each. TCRdb independently ran MiXCR on the multiplex PCR reads; one entry per CDR3 protein. The data show about 100,000 distinct CDR3 sequences, around 71% seen once. This entry is derived from a study of tumor-infiltrating lymphocytes in primary liver carcinoma. Germline values: CDR1 MNHEY, CDR2 SVGAGI. The CDR3 has 16 residues.

The specimen sequenced was liver tumor tissue from sampling region 2. Documented subset: tumor region T2, inferior pole. The chain couples TRBV6-5 to TRBJ2-1; D is perhaps TRBD2 (5 bases). The receptor was derived from a woman aged 60-75 years with primary liver carcinoma and hepatitis B virus infection. CDR3 sequence: CASSFRLWSSYNEQFF. CDR3 in DNA: TGTGCCAGTAGTTTCCGACTATGGAGCTCCTACAATGAGCAGTTCTTC.